Each of the 14 T cell receptor beta chains below was sequenced from the same sample in a study of siplizumab effects on memory and regulatory T cells. The repertoire was sequenced with immunoSEQ multiplex PCR; TCRdb's copy has only in-frame clones and lacks some. The repertoire has tens of thousands of clones, roughly nine tenths of them found once; the top ten carry roughly 29%. Sequencing input: CD8+ T cells sorted from blood. The source is a human donor in good health.

The V call is TRBV7-2, the J call TRBJ1-3; perhaps TRBD1 as D (5 bases). From germline, CDR1 is SGHTA and CDR2 FQGNSA. Trimming shortened V by 5 bases and J by 0 bases, and 11 bases separated the two germline ends. This CDR3 is built from 15 residues. DNA for the CDR3: TGTGCCAGCAGCGTCTATGGGGGCTCTGGAAACACCATATATTTT. It codes for CASSVYGGSGNTIYF. Based on the CDR3 plus reference TRBV7-2 and TRBJ1-3, the full variable domain is GAGVSQSPSNKVTEKGKDVELRCDPISGHTALYWYRQSLGQGLEFLIYFQGNSAPDKSGLPSDRFSAERTGGSVSTLTIQRTQQEDSAVYLCASSVYGGSGNTIYFGEGSWLTVV.

The J gene is TRBJ2-5, the V gene TRBV5-1, with TRBD1 as a possible D gene (6 bases). Germline CDR1 is SGHRS and CDR2 is YFSETQ. V lost 3 bases to trimming and J lost 2 bases, with 14 bases between them. The CDR3 is 15 amino acids. As DNA, the CDR3 is TGCGCCAGCAGCTGGGGACCGGGACAACAAGAGACCCAGTACTTC. Residues: CASSWGPGQQETQYF.

The chain has TRBV9 and TRBJ2-2, with D perhaps given as TRBD1 or TRBD2 (5 bases each). Germline CDR1 reads SGDLS; CDR2 reads YYNGEE. Trimming took 3 bases from V and 8 from J, leaving 23 bases between them. This CDR3 is built from 17 residues. The CDR3 spells CASSEGIRDPLEGELFF. The CDR3, as DNA: TGTGCCAGCAGCGAGGGAATCCGGGACCCTCTTGAAGGGGAGCTGTTTTTT.

The rearrangement uses TRBV2 and TRBJ2-7; D possibly uses TRBD1 or TRBD2 (6 bases each). V lost 0 bases to trimming and J lost 0 bases, with 15 bases between them. This CDR3 is built from 17 residues. Germline loops: CDR1 SNHLY, CDR2 FYNNEI. CDR3 nucleotides: TGTGCCAGCAGTGAAGCGCTGTGGGGGGCGTACTCCTACGAGCAGTACTTC. Its protein product is CASSEALWGAYSYEQYF.

The chain has TRBV2 and TRBJ1-1, with a possible D match to TRBD1 (6 bases). Trimming took 5 bases from V and 0 from J, leaving 10 bases between them. Germline lookup yields CDR1 SNHLY and CDR2 FYNNEI. This CDR3 is 14 amino acids long. The CDR3 region has the DNA TGTGCCAGCAGTCTAGGGGGGGTGAACACTGAAGCTTTCTTT. Encoded protein: CASSLGGVNTEAFF.

V usage is TRBV19 and J usage is TRBJ1-1, with D possibly TRBD1 on 6 matching bases. The V gene lost 5 bases and the J gene lost 7 bases, with 14 bases spanning the gap. CDR1 LNHDA and CDR2 SQIVND come from the germline V gene (reference sequence). CDR3 length equals 13 residues. The CDR3 DNA reads as TGTGCCAGTAGTCTGACTCCGACAGGTGAAGCTTTCTTT. This gives the protein CASSLTPTGEAFF.

The V call is TRBV27, the J call TRBJ1-4, with 7 bases lining up with TRBD1. The length of the CDR3 is 14 residues. CDR1 and CDR2 (germline): MNHEY, SMNVEV (reference sequence). Trimming at V came to 10 bases and at J to 7 bases, leaving 12 bases not matched to a gene. In DNA, the CDR3 is TGTGCCACCTCACCAGGGGGGTATCTTGAAAAACTGTTTTTT. It encodes CATSPGGYLEKLFF.

The rearrangement uses TRBV9 and TRBJ2-3; the D is unclear. V lost 2 bases and J lost 4, with 5 bases in between. The germline gives CDR1 SGDLS, CDR2 YYNGEE. The CDR3 has 12 residues. The CDR3: CASSVNSDTQYF. The CDR3 DNA is TGTGCCAGCAGCGTCAATTCAGATACGCAGTATTTT.

The V call is TRBV27, the J call TRBJ2-2; TRBD2 is a possible D gene (5 bases). V gave up 8 bases and J gave up 4 bases, with 14 bases separating them. CDR3 length equals 14 residues. The germline gives CDR1 MNHEY, CDR2 SMNVEV (reference sequence). The CDR3: CASEAGMGTGELFF. The CDR3 coding sequence is TGTGCCAGCGAGGCCGGGATGGGCACCGGGGAGCTGTTTTTT.

The V gene is TRBV5-1, the J gene TRBJ1-3, with D unclear. Germline CDR1 is SGHRS and CDR2 is YFSETQ. V lost 4 bases, J lost 0 bases, and 11 bases lay in between. The CDR3 totals 15 residues. The CDR3 nucleotides read TGCGCCAGCAGCGTGGACTATAGCTCTGGAAACACCATATATTTT. Protein sequence: CASSVDYSSGNTIYF.

The chain recombines TRBV5-1 with TRBJ2-7; 12 bases line up with TRBD1. V lost 1 base, J lost 4 bases, and 6 bases stayed unmatched. Germline CDR1 reads SGHRS; CDR2 reads YFSETQ. The CDR3 consists of 16 residues. The chain's CDR3 is CASSLSPGQGAYEQYF. The CDR3 DNA reads TGCGCCAGCAGCTTGTCCCCGGGACAGGGGGCTTACGAGCAGTACTTC.

In its sample, this clone was seen once. The rearrangement uses TRBV29-1 and TRBJ2-1; D is ambiguous. Trimming shortened V by 1 base and J by 4 bases, and 5 bases separated the two germline ends. The CDR3 loop spans 12 amino acids. Per germline, CDR1 SQVTM and CDR2 ANQGSEA. CDR3 region: CSVEAEYNEQFF. The DNA for the CDR3 is TGCAGCGTTGAAGCGGAGTACAATGAGCAGTTCTTC.

The chain is built from TRBV6-5 and TRBJ2-7; D unresolved. With 0 bases removed from V and 3 bases from J, the gap between germline ends came to 6 bases. The germline V gene encodes CDR1 MNHEY and CDR2 SVGAGI. This CDR3 has 13 residues. For the CDR3, the DNA is TGTGCCAGCAGTTACTCGCCTAACTACGAGCAGTACTTC. Encoded protein: CASSYSPNYEQYF.

The V gene is TRBV10-2, the J gene TRBJ2-2; 9 bases fit TRBD2. The germline V gene encodes CDR1 WSHSY and CDR2 SAAADI. The CDR3 is made up of 15 amino acids. Unmatched junction bases numbered 5, after V lost 4 bases and J lost 5 bases. CDR3 in DNA: TGCGCCAGCAGTGGCGGGAGGGCCGGGACCGGGGAGCTGTTTTTT. It codes for CASSGGRAGTGELFF.